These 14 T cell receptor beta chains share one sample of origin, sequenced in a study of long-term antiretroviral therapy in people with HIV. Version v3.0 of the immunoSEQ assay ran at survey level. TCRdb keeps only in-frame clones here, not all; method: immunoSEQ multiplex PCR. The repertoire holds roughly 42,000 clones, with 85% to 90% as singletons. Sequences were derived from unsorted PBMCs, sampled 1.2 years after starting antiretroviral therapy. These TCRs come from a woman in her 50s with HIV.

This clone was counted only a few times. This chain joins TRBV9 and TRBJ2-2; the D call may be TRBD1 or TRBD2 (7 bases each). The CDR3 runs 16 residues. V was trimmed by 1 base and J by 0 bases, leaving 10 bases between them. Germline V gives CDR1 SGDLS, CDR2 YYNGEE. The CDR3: CASSVQGGTNTGELFF. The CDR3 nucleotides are TGTGCCAGCAGCGTACAGGGGGGGACGAACACCGGGGAGCTGTTTTTT.

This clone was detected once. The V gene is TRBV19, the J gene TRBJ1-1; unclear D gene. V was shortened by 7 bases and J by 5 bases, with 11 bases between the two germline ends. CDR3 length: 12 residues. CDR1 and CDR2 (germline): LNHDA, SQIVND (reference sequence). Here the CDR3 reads CASTGYLTEAFF. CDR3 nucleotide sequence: TGTGCCAGTACGGGGTACCTGACTGAAGCTTTCTTT.

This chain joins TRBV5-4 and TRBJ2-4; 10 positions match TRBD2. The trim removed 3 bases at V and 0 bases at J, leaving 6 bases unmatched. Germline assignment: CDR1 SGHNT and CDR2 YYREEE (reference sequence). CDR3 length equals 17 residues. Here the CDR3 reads CASSSGSGGLAKNIQYF. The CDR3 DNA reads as TGTGCCAGCAGCTCCGGTAGCGGGGGGTTAGCCAAAAACATTCAGTACTTC.

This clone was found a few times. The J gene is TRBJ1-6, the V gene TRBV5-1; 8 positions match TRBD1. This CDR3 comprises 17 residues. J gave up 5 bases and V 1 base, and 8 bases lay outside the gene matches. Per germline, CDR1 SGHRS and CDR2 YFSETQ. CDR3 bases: TGCGCCAGCAGCTTGTGGGGCGGGGACAGGAATAATTCACCCCTCCACTTT. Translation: CASSLWGGDRNNSPLHF.

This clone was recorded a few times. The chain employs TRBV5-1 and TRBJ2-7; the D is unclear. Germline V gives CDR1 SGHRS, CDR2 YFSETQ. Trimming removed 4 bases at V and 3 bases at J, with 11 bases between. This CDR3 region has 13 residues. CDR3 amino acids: CASSPVASYEQYF. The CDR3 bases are TGCGCCAGCAGCCCGGTGGCCAGCTACGAGCAGTACTTC. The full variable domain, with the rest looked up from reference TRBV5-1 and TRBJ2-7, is KAGVTQTPRYLIKTRGQQVTLSCSPISGHRSVSWYQQTPGQGLQFLFEYFSETQRNKGNFPGRFSGRQFSNSRSEMNVSTLELGDSALYLCASSPVASYEQYFGPGTRLTVT.

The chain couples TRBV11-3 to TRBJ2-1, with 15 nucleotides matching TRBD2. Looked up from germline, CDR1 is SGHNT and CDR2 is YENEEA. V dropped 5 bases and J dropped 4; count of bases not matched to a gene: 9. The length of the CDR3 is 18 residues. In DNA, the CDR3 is TGTGCCAGCAGCCCTGGACTAGCGGGGGGGCTAGTATACAATGAGCAGTTCTTC. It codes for CASSPGLAGGLVYNEQFF.

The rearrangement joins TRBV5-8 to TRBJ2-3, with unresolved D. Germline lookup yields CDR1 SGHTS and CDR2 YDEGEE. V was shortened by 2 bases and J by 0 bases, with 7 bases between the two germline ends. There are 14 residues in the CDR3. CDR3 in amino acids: CASSFDGSTDTQYF. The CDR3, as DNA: TGTGCCAGCAGCTTTGACGGTAGCACAGATACGCAGTATTTT.

CDR3 in amino acids: CASMFLGGTLYF. DNA for the CDR3: TGTGCCAGTATGTTTTTGGGAGGGACATTGTATTTT. The chain has TRBV19 and TRBJ2-3, with D perhaps TRBD2 (7 bases). V was pared by 7 bases and J by 14 bases, with 19 bases between. This CDR3 contains 12 residues. Germline values: CDR1 LNHDA, CDR2 SQIVND (reference sequence).

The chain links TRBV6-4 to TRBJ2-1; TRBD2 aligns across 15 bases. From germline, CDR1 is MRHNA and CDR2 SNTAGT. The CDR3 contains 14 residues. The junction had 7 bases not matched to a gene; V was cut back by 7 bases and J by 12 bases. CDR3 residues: CASTAGLAGGGQFF. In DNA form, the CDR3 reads TGTGCCAGCACCGCGGGACTAGCGGGGGGTGGGCAGTTCTTC.

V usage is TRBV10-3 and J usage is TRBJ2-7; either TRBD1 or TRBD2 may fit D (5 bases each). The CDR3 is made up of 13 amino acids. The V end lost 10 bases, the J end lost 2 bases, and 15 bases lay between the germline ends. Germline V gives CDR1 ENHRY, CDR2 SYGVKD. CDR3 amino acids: CASEPGRTYEQYF. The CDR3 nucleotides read TGTGCCAGCGAACCGGGACGGACCTACGAGCAGTACTTC.

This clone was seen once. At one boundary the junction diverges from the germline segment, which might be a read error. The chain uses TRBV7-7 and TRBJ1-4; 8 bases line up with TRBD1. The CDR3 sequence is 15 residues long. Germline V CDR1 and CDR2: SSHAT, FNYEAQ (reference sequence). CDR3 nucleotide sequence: TGTGCTAGCAGCTCCGGACAGGGTGGGAATGAAAAACTGTTTTTT. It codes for CASSSGQGGNEKLFF.

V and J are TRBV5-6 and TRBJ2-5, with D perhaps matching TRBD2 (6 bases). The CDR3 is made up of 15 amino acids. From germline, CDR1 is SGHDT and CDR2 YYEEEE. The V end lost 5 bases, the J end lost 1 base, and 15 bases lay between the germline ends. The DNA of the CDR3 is TGTGCCAGCAGATCGGGACTCCTAATCCAAGAGACCCAGTACTTC. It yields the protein CASRSGLLIQETQYF.

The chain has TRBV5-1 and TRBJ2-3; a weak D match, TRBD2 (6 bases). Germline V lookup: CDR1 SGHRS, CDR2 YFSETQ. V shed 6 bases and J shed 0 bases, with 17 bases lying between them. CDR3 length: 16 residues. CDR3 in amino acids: CASTSGRAGSTDTQYF. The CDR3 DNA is TGCGCCAGCACCTCGGGGAGAGCGGGCAGCACAGATACGCAGTATTTT.

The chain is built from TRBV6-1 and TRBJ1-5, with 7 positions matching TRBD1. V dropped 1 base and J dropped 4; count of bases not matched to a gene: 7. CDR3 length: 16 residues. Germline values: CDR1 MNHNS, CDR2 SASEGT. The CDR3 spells CASSEDETGPNQPQHF. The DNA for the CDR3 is TGTGCCAGCAGTGAAGACGAGACAGGGCCTAATCAGCCCCAGCATTTT.